This TCR beta chain stems from a study of CXCR3-negative and CXCR3-positive naive CD8 T cells. Study-level points and caveats: CXCR3-negative naive cells had less hydrophobic TRB CDR3s than did CXCR3-positive naive cells. Similar TRBV-TRBJ gene usage was seen in naive CXCR3-negative and CXCR3-positive cells, but not in memory cells. Cryopreservation partially decreased CXCR3 expression, and most assays used fresh PBMCs.

CDR3 length: 16 residues. Germline V lookup: CDR1 SGDLS, CDR2 YYNGEE. As regards this clonotype: Its antigen is currently unknown.

The method, 5' RACE with UMI labels, was used to prepare the TRB cDNA libraries. No DNA is given; TCRdb re-called the 5' RACE reads and lists each CDR3 protein once. The sample has about 89,000 distinct CDR3 sequences, and its top ten clones hold 0.95% to 1.4%. The authors gated naive CD8+ T cells as CD45RO-CCR7+CD27+CD95-. The receptor comes from a human donor in good health. Some clones in this sample may be carry-over from other donors' samples. The genes are TRBV9 and TRBJ2-7; absent DNA, TCRdb's TRBD1 call cannot be checked. Sequenced sample: naive CXCR3+ CD8+ T cells from blood. The sample's subset: CD45RO-CCR7+CD27+CD95- naive CD8+ T cells expressing CXCR3 (TNR3+). The CDR3 sequence: CASSVGWDRYSYEQYF.